These 24 T cell receptor beta chains originate from one sample sequenced in a study of blood T cell repertoires in COVID-19. Sequencing was performed with immunoSEQ multiplex PCR; in TCRdb, only in-frame clones are kept and a portion is missing. The sample lists 50,000 to 65,000 clones; roughly 90% were seen once. The specimen was peripheral blood. The source is a human donor in a cohort sampled during active COVID-19.

The chain joins TRBV3-1 (or the pseudogene TRBV3-2) to TRBJ2-7, with TRBD2 identical over 7 bases. Losses at the gene ends were 0 bases for V and 2 bases for J; bases not matched to a gene: 7. This CDR3 is 16 amino acids long. In germline, CDR1 is LGHDT, CDR2 YNNKEL (reference sequence). The DNA of the CDR3 is TGTGCCAGCAGCCAAGATGAGGGAGGGACCCCCTACGAGCAGTACTTC. It is translated as CASSQDEGGTPYEQYF.

The chain links TRBV12-3 or TRBV12-4 to TRBJ1-5; TRBD1 might be the D (6 bases). The CDR3 covers 12 residues. V lost 8 bases to trimming and J lost 7 bases, with 12 bases between them. CDR3 sequence (DNA): TGTGCCAGCCGTGGGGGGGGCCAGCCCCAGCATTTT. Protein product: CASRGGGQPQHF.

V usage is TRBV29-1 and J usage is TRBJ2-7, with D possibly TRBD1 on 5 matching bases. The CDR3 spans 11 residues. V was trimmed by 5 bases and J by 3 bases, leaving 8 bases between them. Germline values: CDR1 SQVTM, CDR2 ANQGSEA. The CDR3 DNA follows: TGCAGCGTTCACGACAGCTACGAGCAGTACTTC. It yields the protein CSVHDSYEQYF.

The rearrangement uses TRBV27 and TRBJ2-7, with D perhaps matching TRBD1 (6 bases). CDR1 and CDR2 from the germline V gene are MNHEY and SMNVEV (reference sequence). There are 13 residues in the CDR3. Deletions cut 4 bases from V and 6 bases from J, with 13 bases between. In DNA, the CDR3 is TGTGCCAGCAGTTACTCGACAGGAGGCGAGCAGTACTTC. It codes for CASSYSTGGEQYF.

J is TRBJ2-1 and V is TRBV7-9; D might be TRBD2 (6 bases). This CDR3 is 15 amino acids long. The germline V gene encodes CDR1 SEHNR and CDR2 FQNEAQ (reference sequence). V lost 4 bases and J lost 3, with 13 bases in between. CDR3 region: CASSSGDFYYNEQFF. CDR3 nucleotide sequence: TGTGCCAGCAGCTCCGGGGACTTCTACTACAATGAGCAGTTCTTC.

This chain uses TRBV12-3 or TRBV12-4 with TRBJ1-2; D might be TRBD1 (6 bases). The ends were cut back, 5 bases at V and 7 bases at J, with 11 bases in the middle. The CDR3 covers 12 residues. The CDR3 DNA reads TGTGCCAGCAGTCCGACAGGCGGTGGCTACACCTTC. Translating it yields CASSPTGGGYTF.

The CDR3 here is CATSVGTSTDTQYF. CDR3 DNA sequence: TGTGCCACCAGTGTGGGGACTAGCACAGATACGCAGTATTTT. V is TRBV24-1 and J is TRBJ2-3, with a possible D match to TRBD2 (6 bases). This CDR3 is built from 14 residues. Trimming pared 5 bases from V and 0 bases from J, leaving 8 bases between. Per the germline V gene, CDR1 is KGHDR and CDR2 is SFDVKD.

This rearrangement joins TRBV7-6 to TRBJ1-1; D gene ambiguous. The CDR3 is 14 amino acids. Germline V gives CDR1 SGHVS, CDR2 FNYEAQ. V was pared by 6 bases and J by 1 base, with 12 bases between. The CDR3 region has the DNA TGTGCCAGCAGTCCTTTGGAGGGGAACACTGAAGCTTTCTTT. Protein sequence: CASSPLEGNTEAFF.

The rearrangement joins TRBV7-3 to TRBJ1-1; D is uncertain. This CDR3 is built from 15 residues. CDR1 and CDR2 (germline): SGHTA, FQGTGA. Trimming pared 0 bases from V and 0 bases from J, leaving 8 bases between. The CDR3 loop reads CASSLTGGLNTEAFF. The CDR3 nucleotides are TGTGCCAGCAGCTTAACGGGAGGGCTGAACACTGAAGCTTTCTTT.

CDR3 bases: TGTGCCAGCAGCTTAGAACCCGCTAGGAGCGATCGTGAGCAGTTCTTC. This gives the protein CASSLEPARSDREQFF. The rearrangement links TRBV11-3 to TRBJ2-1; D is unclear. The CDR3 length is 16 residues. Germline V lookup: CDR1 SGHNT, CDR2 YENEEA. The V end lost 0 bases, the J end lost 9 bases, and 18 bases lay between the germline ends. The whole variable domain, filled in from reference TRBV11-3 and TRBJ2-1, reads EAGVVQSPRYKIIEKKQPVAFWCNPISGHNTLYWYLQNLGQGPELLIRYENEEAVDDSQLPKDRFSAERLKGVDSTLKIQPAELGDSAVYLCASSLEPARSDREQFFGPGTRLTVL.

Only one count was recorded for this clone. This chain uses TRBV11-2 with TRBJ2-3, with 8 positions matching TRBD1. CDR1 and CDR2 from the germline V gene are SGHAT and FQNNGV. The CDR3 runs 14 residues. V was pared by 5 bases and J by 8 bases, with 9 bases of the junction left unmatched. The CDR3 sequence: CASSIDRGRITQYF. In DNA, the CDR3 is TGTGCCAGCAGCATCGACAGGGGTCGCATTACGCAGTATTTT.

The rearrangement uses TRBV27 and TRBJ1-2, with 8 bases aligning to TRBD1. The CDR3 loop spans 13 amino acids. From germline, CDR1 is MNHEY and CDR2 SMNVEV (reference sequence). The V gene end was trimmed by 3 bases and the J gene end by 6 bases; junction bases not matched to a gene: 3. Here the CDR3 reads CASSFATGDGYTF. As DNA, the CDR3 is TGTGCCAGCAGTTTCGCGACAGGGGATGGCTACACCTTC.

This sequence joins TRBV10-1 and TRBJ2-7; D gene unclear. V dropped 3 bases and J dropped 6 bases, with 15 bases sitting between them. This CDR3 spans 14 amino acids. CDR1 WNHNN and CDR2 SYGVQD come from the germline V gene (reference sequence). In nucleotides, the CDR3 is TGCGCCAGCAGTGAATCGCGAAGCCTCGGCGAGCAGTACTTC. It encodes CASSESRSLGEQYF.

The chain uses TRBV7-9 and TRBJ1-1; D is unresolved. The CDR3 sequence is 12 residues long. Germline V gene sequence: CDR1 SEHNR, CDR2 FQNEAQ (reference sequence). Between the trimmed V and J ends, which lost 2 bases and 3 bases, there was a span of 4 bases. The CDR3 reads CASSLIDTEAFF. DNA for the CDR3: TGTGCCAGCAGCTTAATCGACACTGAAGCTTTCTTT.

CDR3 sequence: CASSQHPTDTQYF. CDR3 coding DNA: TGTGCCAGCAGCCAACATCCCACAGATACGCAGTATTTT. The chain uses TRBV14 and TRBJ2-3; D is uncertain. V was cut by 2 bases and J by 2 bases, with 5 bases left in between. This CDR3 spans 13 amino acids. The germline V gene encodes CDR1 SGHDN and CDR2 FVKESK. Drawing the rest from reference TRBV14 and TRBJ2-3, the complete variable domain is EAGVTQFPSHSVIEKGQTVTLRCDPISGHDNLYWYRRVMGKEIKFLLHFVKESKQDESGMPNNRFLAERTGGTYSTLKVQPAELEDSGVYFCASSQHPTDTQYFGPGTRLTVL.

This clone occurred once. The genes are TRBV3-1 (or the pseudogene TRBV3-2) and TRBJ1-1; tentatively, D is TRBD1 (5 bases). Trimming took 3 bases from V and 10 from J, leaving 12 bases between them. Germline V lookup: CDR1 LGHDT, CDR2 YNNKEL (reference sequence). The CDR3 totals 12 residues. This CDR3 reads CASSQEGRGAFF. CDR3 DNA sequence: TGTGCCAGCAGCCAGGAGGGGCGGGGAGCTTTCTTT.

A few counts support this clone. J is TRBJ1-1 and V is TRBV7-9, with unresolved D. CDR3 length: 14 amino acids. Germline loops: CDR1 SEHNR, CDR2 FQNEAQ (reference sequence). The V and J ends lost 5 bases and 2 bases respectively, with 12 bases between them. The CDR3: CASSVDNFNTEAFF. CDR3 nucleotide sequence: TGTGCCAGCAGCGTAGACAATTTTAACACTGAAGCTTTCTTT.

This chain links TRBV6-2 or TRBV6-3 with TRBJ2-7, with D possibly being TRBD1 (6 bases). Looked up from germline, CDR1 is MNHEY and CDR2 is SVGEGT. The CDR3 loop spans 16 amino acids. V lost 5 bases and J lost 2, with 19 bases in between. The CDR3 sequence is CASSKPGTRGTYEQYF. For the CDR3, the DNA is TGTGCCAGCAGTAAACCCGGGACGAGGGGGACCTACGAGCAGTACTTC.

This clone was observed once. This chain joins TRBV6-5 and TRBJ2-1; the D is unclear. The CDR3 runs 15 residues. In germline, CDR1 is MNHEY, CDR2 SVGAGI. Trimming removed 2 bases at V and 4 bases at J, with 12 bases between. CDR3 bases: TGTGCCAGCAGTTACAACGCAAACAGATACAATGAGCAGTTCTTC. Amino acid sequence: CASSYNANRYNEQFF.

The chain joins TRBV6-5 to TRBJ2-7; D is perhaps TRBD2 (5 bases). Germline CDR1 and CDR2: MNHEY and SVGAGI. The CDR3 runs to 14 residues. V gave up 5 bases and J gave up 3 bases, with 14 bases separating them. The CDR3: CASSPVGRGYEQYF. CDR3 nucleotides: TGTGCCAGCAGTCCGGTAGGCCGGGGCTACGAGCAGTACTTC.

The rearrangement uses TRBV4-3 and TRBJ2-7; possibly TRBD2 for D (5 bases). CDR1 and CDR2 from the germline V gene are LGHNA and YSLEER. Trimming pared 0 bases from V and 2 bases from J, leaving 14 bases between. This CDR3 region has 16 residues. CDR3 sequence reads: CASSQDWAGRTYEQYF. Written as DNA, the CDR3 is TGCGCCAGCAGCCAAGATTGGGCGGGCAGAACCTACGAGCAGTACTTC.

The chain is built from TRBV28 and TRBJ1-2; TRBD1 agrees at 8 bases. The CDR3 contains 15 residues. Germline V CDR1 and CDR2: MDHEN, SYDVKM. The junction had 11 bases not matched to a gene; V was cut back by 6 bases and J by 5 bases. The CDR3 nucleotides read TGTGCCAGCAGCACTTCCGGGACAGGCAAATATGGCTACACCTTC. Protein product: CASSTSGTGKYGYTF.

CDR3 amino acids: CASSTNRAGYTF. The DNA for the CDR3 is TGTGCCAGCAGCACCAACAGGGCCGGCTACACCTTC. The gene calls are TRBV11-3 and TRBJ1-2; possibly TRBD1 for D (6 bases). Trimming removed 5 bases at V and 8 bases at J, with 12 bases between. The germline V gene has CDR1 SGHNT and CDR2 YENEEA. The CDR3 has 12 residues.

J is TRBJ1-4 and V is TRBV5-5, with a weak D call TRBD1 (5 bases). The CDR3 runs to 13 residues. Trimming stripped 4 bases from V and 7 bases from J, with 11 bases between. Germline CDR1 and CDR2: SGHKS and YYEKEE (reference sequence). CDR3 bases: TGTGCCAGCAGCCTGGGGGGAGGTGAAAAACTGTTTTTT. Its translation: CASSLGGGEKLFF. Based on the CDR3 plus reference TRBV5-5 and TRBJ1-4, the full variable domain is DAGVTQSPTHLIKTRGQQVTLRCSPISGHKSVSWYQQVLGQGPQFIFQYYEKEERGRGNFPDRFSARQFPNYSSELNVNALLLGDSALYLCASSLGGGEKLFFGSGTQLSVL.